These 3 T cell receptor beta chains originate from one sample sequenced in a study of blood T cell repertoires in COVID-19. TCRdb keeps only in-frame clones here, not all; method: immunoSEQ multiplex PCR. This table holds about 200,000 clones, about 78% found once. The sequenced sample consisted of peripheral blood. The receptors derive from an older woman with acute or convalescent COVID-19.

Only one count was recorded for this clone. The chain links TRBV28 to TRBJ1-2; 10 positions agree with TRBD1. Germline CDR1 reads MDHEN; CDR2 reads SYDVKM. CDR3 size: 18 residues. The V gene end was trimmed by 5 bases and the J gene end by 4 bases; junction bases not matched to a gene: 16. The CDR3 reads CASSTPLGTGDVIYGYTF. In DNA form, the CDR3 reads TGTGCCAGCAGTACCCCTCTGGGGACAGGGGATGTCATCTATGGCTACACCTTC.

CDR3 sequence reads: CASSRDRSDEQYF. The CDR3 nucleotides are TGTGCCAGCAGTCGGGACAGGTCGGACGAGCAGTACTTC. The chain carries TRBV6-4 and TRBJ2-7, with 8 nucleotides matching TRBD1. This CDR3 has 13 amino acids. The V segment lost 5 bases and the J segment 5 bases; nucleotides outside the gene matches: 5. The germline V gene encodes CDR1 MRHNA and CDR2 SNTAGT.

The CDR3 loop is CASSYSTRGDQPQHF. CDR3 nucleotides: TGTGCCAGCAGTTACTCGACTCGGGGTGACCAGCCCCAGCATTTT. V and J are TRBV6-5 and TRBJ1-5; D gene ambiguous. The CDR3 loop spans 15 amino acids. CDR1 MNHEY and CDR2 SVGAGI come from the germline V gene. V was cut by 0 bases and J by 7 bases, with 13 bases left in between.